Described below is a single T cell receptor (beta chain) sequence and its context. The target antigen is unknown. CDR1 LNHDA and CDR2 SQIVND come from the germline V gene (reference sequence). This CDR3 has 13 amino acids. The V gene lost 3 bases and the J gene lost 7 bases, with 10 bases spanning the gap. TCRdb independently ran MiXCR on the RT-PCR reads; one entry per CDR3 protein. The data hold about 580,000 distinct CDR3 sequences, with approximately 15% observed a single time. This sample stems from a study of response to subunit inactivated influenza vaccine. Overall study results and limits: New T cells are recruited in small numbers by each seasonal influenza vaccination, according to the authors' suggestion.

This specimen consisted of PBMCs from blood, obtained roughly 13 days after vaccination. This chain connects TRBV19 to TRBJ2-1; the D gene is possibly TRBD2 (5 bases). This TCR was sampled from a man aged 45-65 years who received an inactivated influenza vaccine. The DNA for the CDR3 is TGTGCCAGTAGTATTGCCCCGGGAAATGAGCAGTTCTTC. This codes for CASSIAPGNEQFF.